This T cell receptor beta chain was identified in a study of blood T cell repertoires in COVID-19. CDR1 and CDR2 (germline): SGHTA, FQGTGA. This CDR3 contains 14 residues. The trim removed 5 bases at V and 5 bases at J, leaving 9 bases unmatched. In the original analysis: Using reference gene primer amplification, nucleated cell counts were estimated. TCRdb keeps only in-frame clones here, not all; method: immunoSEQ multiplex PCR. V and J calls and clone size are those listed in that table; D and trimming were worked out from the DNA. Among approximately 280,000 clones, roughly 84% were seen once, and the ten largest hold about 1.6%.

The chain couples TRBV7-3 to TRBJ2-7, with TRBD2 identical over 7 bases. Sample: peripheral blood. The TCR comes from a human donor with COVID-19, enrolled during active disease. The donor label of this sample is uncertain. The CDR3 here is CASSPQTSSDEQYF. As DNA, the CDR3 is TGTGCCAGCAGCCCACAGACTAGCTCAGACGAGCAGTACTTC.